The rows below give T cell receptor beta chains drawn from one sample of a study of beta chain features in type 1 diabetes. TCRdb keeps only in-frame clones here, not all; method: immunoSEQ multiplex PCR. The table lists about 130,000 clones, approximately 10% of them singletons. The sequenced material came from central memory CD4+ T cells from blood. The receptors were sampled from a man between 25 and 39 years old with type 1 diabetes. Both conserved end residues are part of each CDR3. D genes are given only for firm matches. A clone size is listed for some rows: how often the clone was seen (once, few, many), or a class if it is expanded.

v_gene,j_gene,d_gene,abundance,CDR3nt,CDR3aa
TRBV5-4,TRBJ2-1,TRBD1,many,TGTGCCAGTGGGAGACAGGGGAGCGATGAGCAGTTCTTC,CASGRQGSDEQFF
TRBV11-3,TRBJ2-5,TRBD1,NA,TGTGCCAGCAGCTTCGGGACAGGGTCCCCAGAGACCCAGTACTTC,CASSFGTGSPETQYF
TRBV25-1,TRBJ2-7,NA,NA,TGTGCCAGCAGTGCTAGTCAGGGATTCACCTACGAGCAGTACTTC,CASSASQGFTYEQYF
TRBV29-1,TRBJ1-2,NA,NA,TGCAGCGTTGTTACGAGGTACTCCCGCAAAGAAGATGGCTACACCTTC,CSVVTRYSRKEDGYTF
TRBV5-6,TRBJ2-3,TRBD2,NA,TGTGCCAGCAGCTTGAGTGCGGGGGGGCCATCGCAGTATTTT,CASSLSAGGPSQYF
TRBV4-3,TRBJ1-6,NA,NA,TGCGCCAGCAGCCCGACAGTCGAACGATGGAATTCACCCCTCCACTTT,CASSPTVERWNSPLHF
TRBV6-5,TRBJ1-5,NA,NA,TGTGCCAGCAGTTATCGACAGTCAAATCAGCCCCAGCATTTT,CASSYRQSNQPQHF
TRBV2,TRBJ2-3,NA,NA,TGTGCCTCCTCCACCGGCGGGATCCACACAGATACGCAGTATTTT,CASSTGGIHTDTQYF
TRBV27,TRBJ2-3,TRBD2,few,TGTGCCAGCAGTTCCCTAAAAGCTAGCGGGGGCCGGGGGACAGATACGCAGTATTTT,CASSSLKASGGRGTDTQYF
TRBV4-2,TRBJ1-2,NA,NA,TGTGCCAGCAGCCAAGGGGCGACAGGTTCTAACTATGGCTACACCTTC,CASSQGATGSNYGYTF
TRBV5-1,TRBJ1-5,TRBD1,few,TGCGCCAGCAGCAACGGGACAGGTGGTGTCAATCAGCCCCAGCATTTT,CASSNGTGGVNQPQHF
TRBV19,TRBJ2-3,NA,NA,TGTGCCAGTAGGTTGGACTATACGCAGTATTTT,CASRLDYTQYF
TRBV18,TRBJ1-2,NA,NA,TGTGCCAGCTCACCGCTCGCTGGCAGGCTTGGAGGCTACACCTTC,CASSPLAGRLGGYTF
TRBV11-2,TRBJ1-1,NA,few,TGTGCCAGCAGCTTCAGCGGGGCGGACACTGAAGCTTTCTTT,CASSFSGADTEAFF
TRBV7-6,TRBJ1-6,TRBD1,NA,TGTGCCAGCAGCTTACGGGGGACAGGGGATTCACCCCTCCACTTT,CASSLRGTGDSPLHF
TRBV10-2,TRBJ2-2,TRBD1,NA,TGCGCCAGCAGTGGACAGGGGAACACCGGGGAGCTGTTTTTT,CASSGQGNTGELFF
TRBV4-2,TRBJ1-2,TRBD1,NA,TGTGCCAGCAGCCAGGCCCGGGACAGGGGGTATGGCTACACCTTC,CASSQARDRGYGYTF
TRBV11-2,TRBJ2-2,TRBD1,NA,TGTGCCAGCAGCTTATTACAGGGGGACACCGGGGAGCTGTTTTTT,CASSLLQGDTGELFF
TRBV14,TRBJ2-3,TRBD2,NA,TGTGCCAGCAGCCAAGGCCTAGCGGGGTACACAGATACGCAGTATTTT,CASSQGLAGYTDTQYF
TRBV19,TRBJ1-1,NA,few,TGTGCCAGTAGCTACGCACCAGGGGAGGGGAACACTGAAGCTTTCTTT,CASSYAPGEGNTEAFF
TRBV7-2,TRBJ2-5,TRBD2,NA,TGTGCCAGCAGCTCTCCTCTAGCGGGGCAAGAGACCCAGTACTTC,CASSSPLAGQETQYF
TRBV18,TRBJ1-3,NA,NA,TGTGCCAGCGAAACTCTCTCTGGAAACACCATATATTTT,CASETLSGNTIYF
TRBV2,TRBJ2-7,TRBD1,NA,TGTGCCAGCAGCTCAAGACAGGGGGGGAACGAGCAGTACTTC,CASSSRQGGNEQYF
TRBV4-2,TRBJ1-2,NA,NA,TGTGCCAGCAGCACCAGGGGTGTTAGCTGGGGCTACACCTTC,CASSTRGVSWGYTF
TRBV5-1,TRBJ2-2,NA,few,TGCGCCAGCAGCTCCCGCGGACAGATCTGGGAGCTGTTTTTT,CASSSRGQIWELFF
TRBV18,TRBJ2-2,NA,NA,TGTGCCAGCTCGAGCGGGAACACCGGGGAGCTGTTTTTT,CASSSGNTGELFF
TRBV14,TRBJ2-3,NA,NA,TGTGCCAGCAGCCGAGTGCGGGGCACAGATACGCAGTATTTT,CASSRVRGTDTQYF
TRBV29-1,TRBJ2-1,NA,NA,TGCAGCGGACAAACCAATGAGCAGTTCTTC,CSGQTNEQFF
TRBV10-3,TRBJ2-1,TRBD1,NA,TGTGCCATCAGTGGAGGGGACAGGGGTGGCCATGAGCAGTTCTTC,CAISGGDRGGHEQFF
TRBV5-4,TRBJ1-1,TRBD1,NA,TGTGCCAGCAGCTTGAGATCACAGGGGGACACTGAAGCTTTCTTT,CASSLRSQGDTEAFF
TRBV7-9,TRBJ2-7,TRBD1,NA,TGTGCCAGCAGCCAACCTGTCGGGACAGGGGACTACGAGCAGTACTTC,CASSQPVGTGDYEQYF
TRBV7-6,TRBJ2-2,TRBD1,NA,TGTGCCAGCCGGGGACAGAAGAACACCGGGGAGCTGTTTTTT,CASRGQKNTGELFF
TRBV7-9,TRBJ2-6,NA,NA,TGTGCCAGCAGCCAAGGGGCAGGACCTAACTCTGGGGCCAACGTCCTGACTTTC,CASSQGAGPNSGANVLTF
TRBV7-2,TRBJ2-5,NA,NA,TGTGCCAGCAGCTTACCCGCAGGTGAAGAGACCCAGTACTTC,CASSLPAGEETQYF
TRBV20-1,TRBJ2-7,NA,few,TGCAGTGCTAGAGATAACGAGCAGTACTTC,CSARDNEQYF
TRBV5-4,TRBJ1-2,NA,few,TGTGCCAGCAGACCTCAGCAGGGGAACTATGGCTACACCTTC,CASRPQQGNYGYTF
TRBV29-1,TRBJ1-2,NA,NA,TGCAGCGTTGACCAGCGACTTTATGGCTACACCTTC,CSVDQRLYGYTF
TRBV29-1,TRBJ2-1,TRBD1,few,TGCAGCGCGAAGGGGACAGTCAATGAGCAGTTCTTC,CSAKGTVNEQFF